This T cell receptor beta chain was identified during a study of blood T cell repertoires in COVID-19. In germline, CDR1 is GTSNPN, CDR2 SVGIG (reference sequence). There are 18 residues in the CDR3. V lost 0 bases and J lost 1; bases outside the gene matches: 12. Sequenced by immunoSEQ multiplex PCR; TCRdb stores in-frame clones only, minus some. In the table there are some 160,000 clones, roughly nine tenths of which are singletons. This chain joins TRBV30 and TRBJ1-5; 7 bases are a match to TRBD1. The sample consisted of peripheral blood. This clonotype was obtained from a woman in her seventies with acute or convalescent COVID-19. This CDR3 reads CAWSVRDSGVVSNQPQHF. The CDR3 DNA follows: TGTGCCTGGAGTGTACGGGACAGTGGGGTTGTAAGCAATCAGCCCCAGCATTTT.